The 19 T cell receptor beta chains given below trace back to one sample, sequenced in a study of blood T cells in healthy people across ages (dated by TCRdb to between 2015 and 2016). The method behind the library was 5' RACE. Sequencing instrument: Illumina HiSeq 2500. A second PCR of roughly 7 to 12 cycles was run with a J-beta primer mix and a sample-barcoded 5' primer. TCRdb trimmed public reads at Q25 via fastp, called clones via MiXCR and kept in-frame beta chains. Every CDR3 protein is listed once, alongside the most common genes and DNA of its rows. Present in this sample are 1.5 million to 2 million distinct CDR3 sequences, almost 35% of which were seen just once. Jointly, the top ten make up 11% of the sample. The sample was blood. All receptors come from a woman younger than 45 in good health.

This clonotype was seen more than once but under ten times. The chain uses TRBV30 and TRBJ2-5; possible D gene TRBD2, 5 bases. Germline lookup yields CDR1 GTSNPN and CDR2 SVGIG (reference sequence). The CDR3 covers 12 residues. Deletions cut 5 bases from V and 7 bases from J, with 14 bases between. The chain's CDR3 is CAWGGGPGTQYF. The DNA for the CDR3 is TGTGCCTGGGGAGGCGGCCCAGGGACCCAGTACTTC.

The genes are TRBV5-8 and TRBJ2-3; D gene uncertain. Per germline, CDR1 SGHTS and CDR2 YDEGEE. V dropped 0 bases and J dropped 2 bases, with 10 bases sitting between them. There are 15 residues in the CDR3. The CDR3 nucleotides are TGTGCCAGCAGCTTGGCGAGAGTTTCCACAGATACGCAGTATTTT. This gives the protein CASSLARVSTDTQYF.

CDR3 protein: CSANPGQPYEQYF. As DNA, the CDR3 is TGCAGTGCTAATCCGGGACAGCCCTACGAGCAGTACTTC. V gene TRBV20-1 combines with J gene TRBJ2-7; 7 bases fit TRBD1. The length of the CDR3 is 13 residues. Germline CDR1 DFQATT, CDR2 SNEGSKA (reference sequence). With 4 bases clipped from V and 2 bases from J, the junction kept 5 bases outside the gene matches.

This clonotype was detected only a few times. The chain uses TRBV12-3 or TRBV12-4 and TRBJ2-3, with TRBD2 matching 9 bases. This CDR3 has 15 residues. V gave up 6 bases and J gave up 8 bases; unmatched junction bases: 12. CDR3 loop: CASSLGTSGHTTQYF. The CDR3 DNA is TGTGCCAGCAGCCTTGGAACTAGCGGGCATACTACGCAGTATTTT.

The J gene is TRBJ1-5, the V gene TRBV27; TRBD1 agrees at 8 bases. CDR3 length: 15 residues. Germline lookup yields CDR1 MNHEY and CDR2 SMNVEV (reference sequence). V was pared by 5 bases and J by 6 bases, with 9 bases of the junction left unmatched. The CDR3 here is CASSMSTRGLQPQHF. CDR3 nucleotides: TGTGCCAGCAGTATGTCGACCAGGGGGCTTCAGCCCCAGCATTTT.

About this clonotype itself: The junction does not match germline at one end; this may be a read error. The chain employs TRBV27 and TRBJ2-7; unclear D gene. The length of the CDR3 is 14 residues. Per germline, CDR1 MNHEY and CDR2 SMNVEV (reference sequence). The CDR3 region is CASSLSNSPYERYF. Here the CDR3 DNA reads TGTGCCAGCAGTTTATCGAACAGCCCCTACGAGCGGTACTTC.

This sequence joins TRBV10-3 and TRBJ2-1; 10 positions match TRBD1. V shed 4 bases, J shed 6 bases, and the junction held 6 bases outside the gene matches. The germline V gene has CDR1 ENHRY and CDR2 SYGVKD. The CDR3 sequence is 15 residues long. In DNA form, the CDR3 reads TGTGCCATCAGTGGTGGGGACAGGGGCGGCAATGAGCAGTTCTTC. The encoded protein is CAISGGDRGGNEQFF.

This clonotype was observed a handful of times. V is TRBV14 and J is TRBJ2-1, with 8 bases that match TRBD2. With 0 bases clipped from V and 9 bases from J, the junction kept 10 bases outside the gene matches. CDR1 and CDR2 from the germline V gene are SGHDN and FVKESK. The CDR3 has 16 residues. This CDR3 reads CASSQDLVRSGGEQFF. The DNA of the CDR3 is TGTGCCAGCAGCCAAGATTTGGTACGCAGCGGGGGTGAGCAGTTCTTC.

V gene TRBV6-5 combines with J gene TRBJ2-5; possibly TRBD1 for D (5 bases). The CDR3 contains 20 residues. Trimming shortened V by 0 bases and J by 1 base, and 24 bases separated the two germline ends. Per germline, CDR1 MNHEY and CDR2 SVGAGI. The CDR3 reads CASSYSRARTHRYLQETQYF. The DNA for the CDR3 is TGTGCCAGCAGTTACTCAAGGGCGCGGACACACAGATATCTCCAAGAGACCCAGTACTTC.

A few counts support this clonotype. This chain connects TRBV11-2 to TRBJ1-2; D possibly corresponds to TRBD1 (6 bases). The CDR3 spans 16 residues. The V and J ends lost 5 bases and 0 bases respectively, with 16 bases between them. Germline V gene lookup returns CDR1 SGHAT and CDR2 FQNNGV. The CDR3 nucleotides are TGTGCCAGCAGCCCCCGGTTGGACAGTACTAACTATGGCTACACCTTC. Amino acid sequence: CASSPRLDSTNYGYTF. The variable domain in full, with the rest retrieved from reference TRBV11-2 and TRBJ1-2, is EAGVAQSPRYKIIEKRQSVAFWCNPISGHATLYWYQQILGQGPKLLIQFQNNGVVDDSQLPKDRFSAERLKGVDSTLKIQPAKLEDSAVYLCASSPRLDSTNYGYTFGSGTRLTVV.

This clonotype occurred once. V and J are TRBV20-1 and TRBJ2-2; 8 nucleotides match TRBD2. J gave up 6 bases and V 1 base, and 7 bases lay outside the gene matches. The germline CDR1 and CDR2 sequences are DFQATT and SNEGSKA (reference sequence). The CDR3 runs 15 residues. The DNA for the CDR3 is TGCAGTGCTAGAGTGCCGGGAGGGGCCGCCGGGGAGCTGTTTTTT. Its protein is CSARVPGGAAGELFF.

This clonotype is a singleton in its sample. The V and J genes are TRBV5-1 and TRBJ1-1; the D gene is possibly TRBD1 (6 bases). This CDR3 has 15 residues. The germline gives CDR1 SGHRS, CDR2 YFSETQ. Trimming took off 4 bases at V and 1 base at J, with 14 bases between the two ends. This CDR3 reads CASSPGDTKNTEAFF. CDR3 DNA: TGCGCCAGCAGCCCAGGGGACACAAAGAACACTGAAGCTTTCTTT.

This clonotype was picked up a small number of times. The chain links TRBV2 to TRBJ1-5, with D possibly matching TRBD1 (5 bases). V lost 3 bases to trimming and J lost 5 bases, with 8 bases between them. The length of the CDR3 is 13 residues. The germline V gene encodes CDR1 SNHLY and CDR2 FYNNEI. For the CDR3, the DNA is TGTGCCAGCAGTGACAAGGGGTATCAGCCCCAGCATTTT. It specifies CASSDKGYQPQHF.

This clonotype was observed a handful of times. The chain is built from TRBV20-1 and TRBJ2-3; weak D call: TRBD2 (6 bases). V was trimmed by 2 bases and J by 5 bases, leaving 11 bases between them. Germline loops: CDR1 DFQATT, CDR2 SNEGSKA (reference sequence). The CDR3 has 13 amino acids. The CDR3 protein is CSARRDLGDTQYF. The CDR3, as DNA: TGCAGTGCTAGAAGGGACTTAGGAGATACGCAGTATTTT.

The rearrangement joins TRBV5-1 to TRBJ2-7; 7 bases agree with TRBD2. The CDR3 consists of 15 residues. J gave up 4 bases and V 1 base, and 8 bases lay outside the gene matches. The germline gives CDR1 SGHRS, CDR2 YFSETQ. CDR3 sequence reads: CASSLSAGESYEQYF. The CDR3 bases are TGCGCCAGCAGCTTGTCGGCGGGAGAATCGTACGAGCAGTACTTC. The full variable domain, rest sourced from reference TRBV5-1 and TRBJ2-7, is KAGVTQTPRYLIKTRGQQVTLSCSPISGHRSVSWYQQTPGQGLQFLFEYFSETQRNKGNFPGRFSGRQFSNSRSEMNVSTLELGDSALYLCASSLSAGESYEQYFGPGTRLTVT.

This clonotype was observed many times. The chain couples TRBV4-2 to TRBJ2-5; D call uncertain. Trimming left V 1 base short and J 5 bases short, with 14 bases between. This CDR3 has 15 amino acids. CDR1 is LGHNA, CDR2 YNFKEQ, per germline. This CDR3 is CASSQVGHLGETQYF. CDR3 in DNA: TGTGCCAGCAGCCAAGTGGGCCACCTGGGGGAGACCCAGTACTTC.

To note about this clonotype: This is likely an artifact of a read error, given a far larger clone one base away. The chain employs TRBV12-3 or TRBV12-4 and TRBJ2-7; the D is unclear. The CDR3 has 13 residues. DNA of the CDR3: TGTGCCGGCAGTTTTTCTGGGTCCTACGAGCAGTACTTC. This translates into CAGSFSGSYEQYF.

This rearrangement joins TRBV14 to TRBJ2-1, with 13 bases aligning to TRBD2. Germline trimming cut 4 bases from V and 5 bases from J; bases unmatched to any gene: 8. Germline V lookup: CDR1 SGHDN, CDR2 FVKESK. The CDR3 has 17 amino acids. The CDR3 coding sequence is TGTGCCAGCAGCCCTCGGACTAGCGGGGGCCTAGACAATGAGCAGTTCTTC. Translating it yields CASSPRTSGGLDNEQFF. Drawing the rest from reference TRBV14 and TRBJ2-1, the complete variable domain is EAGVTQFPSHSVIEKGQTVTLRCDPISGHDNLYWYRRVMGKEIKFLLHFVKESKQDESGMPNNRFLAERTGGTYSTLKVQPAELEDSGVYFCASSPRTSGGLDNEQFFGPGTRLTVL.

This clonotype was observed a few times. CDR3 loop: CASSLSQSGEKLFF. Written as DNA, the CDR3 is TGCGCCAGCAGCTTGTCCCAATCGGGGGAAAAACTGTTTTTT. The J gene is TRBJ1-4, the V gene TRBV5-1, with D uncertain. V lost 1 base and J 8 bases, leaving 12 bases between the germline ends. The CDR3 contains 14 residues. The germline V gene encodes CDR1 SGHRS and CDR2 YFSETQ.